This TCR beta chain was obtained from a study of T cell responses to AZD1222 COVID-19 vaccine. Note on this clone: Its antigen is currently unknown.

Germline V gene sequence: CDR1 SQVTM, CDR2 ANQGSEA. The CDR3 is made up of 10 amino acids. Trimming removed 6 bases at V and 12 bases at J, with 14 bases between. Libraries were prepared by immunoSEQ multiplex PCR; TCRdb keeps only in-frame clonotypes and omits some of them. In the table there are some 130,000 clones, approximately 91% of which are singletons. Study results and limitations: Unmutated variant regions are reportedly targeted by nearly half of spike-specific TCRs. Only five or six individuals given AZD1222 were seropositive at baseline.

Sequences were derived from peripheral blood, sampled on day 0 of AZD1222 vaccination. The rearrangement links TRBV29-1 to TRBJ1-1; TRBD1 is a possible D gene (5 bases). This receptor was taken from an adult in good health. The CDR3 region is CSVLSGETFF. The CDR3 DNA reads as TGCAGCGTACTCTCGGGGGAAACTTTCTTT.